The sequence of this T cell receptor (beta chain) was determined in a study of T cell responses to AZD1222 COVID-19 vaccine. Broader study findings: None of the repertoires were sampled until the peak T cell response had passed. Clonal diversity was possibly underestimated, and the donors were mostly white British, with more females. Dominant at 160-218 and 743-854, vaccine-associated CD4 TCRs also spanned spike. Only 5 or 6 individuals given AZD1222 were seropositive at baseline.

The sample holds a few counts of this clone. The target antigen is unknown. Profiling relied on immunoSEQ multiplex PCR, and the TCRdb table lists in-frame clones only, not all of them. The repertoire includes about 50,000 clones, about 85% of them detected once, and roughly 20% sits in the top ten. The sequence derives from an adult in good health. The sample consisted of peripheral blood, taken on day 0 of MenACWY control vaccination.

CDR3 loop: CASSYYRQGGSHEQYF. The CDR3 DNA sequence: TGTGCCAGCAGTTACTACCGACAGGGGGGAAGCCACGAGCAGTACTTC. The chain is built from TRBV6-2 or TRBV6-3 and TRBJ2-7, with 9 bases identical to TRBD1. The J segment lost 5 bases and the V segment lost 1 base, leaving 9 bases of the junction unmatched. Germline V gene sequence: CDR1 MNHEY, CDR2 SVGEGT. The CDR3 has 16 residues.